The present entry profiles one T cell receptor (beta chain) with its context. Trimming stripped 5 bases from V and 0 bases from J, with 13 bases between. The CDR3 has 14 residues. The germline gives CDR1 DFQATT, CDR2 SNEGSKA (reference sequence). This sample is part of a study of T-cell reconstitution after alpha-beta-depleted transplantation in children. Using unique molecular identifiers, the investigators prepared the TCRbeta library. MiXCR was run by TCRdb on the PCR reads, yielding one entry per CDR3 protein. Of 350,000 to 400,000 distinct CDR3 sequences detected, about 14% appear once; the ten largest clones hold roughly 4.3%.

The sequencing here drew on PBMCs, taken from the stem cell graft. This clonotype originated in a human donor who donated a stem cell graft to a child with Fanconi anemia. The chain joins TRBV20-1 to TRBJ1-1, with D uncertain. The chain's CDR3 is CSAPHRALNTEAFF. The CDR3 nucleotides are TGCAGTGCTCCACACCGGGCCCTGAACACTGAAGCTTTCTTT.